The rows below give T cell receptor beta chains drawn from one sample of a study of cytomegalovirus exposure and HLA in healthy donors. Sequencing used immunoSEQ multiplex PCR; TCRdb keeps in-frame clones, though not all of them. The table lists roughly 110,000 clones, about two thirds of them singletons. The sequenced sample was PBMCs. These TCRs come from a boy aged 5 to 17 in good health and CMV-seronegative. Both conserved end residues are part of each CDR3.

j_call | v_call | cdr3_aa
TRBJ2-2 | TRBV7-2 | CASSSGPSGAGELFF
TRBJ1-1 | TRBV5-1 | CASSPGGTVLMNTEAFF
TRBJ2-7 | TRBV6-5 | CASSYWASGTYEQYF
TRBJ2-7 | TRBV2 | CASSSDREQPQYF
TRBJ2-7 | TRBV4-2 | CASSGTSGRQPYEQYF
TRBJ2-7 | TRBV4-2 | CASSRTLAGGYEQYF
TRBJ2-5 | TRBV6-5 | CASSLNGGVQETQYF
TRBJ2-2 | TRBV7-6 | CASSPGRTGELFF
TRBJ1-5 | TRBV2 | CASSESGTYSSGSNQPQHF
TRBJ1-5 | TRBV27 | CASSPTVEYSNQPQHF
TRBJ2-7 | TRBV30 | CAWSIGAGADEQYF
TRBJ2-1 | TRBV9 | CASGLGGEVGRHYNEQFF
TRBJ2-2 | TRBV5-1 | CASKGTTFVSGELFF
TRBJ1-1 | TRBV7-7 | CASSPLGGTNTEAFF
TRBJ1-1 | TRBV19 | CASTRLQWNTEAFF
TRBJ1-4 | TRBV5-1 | CASSGEGQGSANEKLFF
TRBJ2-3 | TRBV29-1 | CSVEDWGSTQYF
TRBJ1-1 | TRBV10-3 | CAISEPRDRGAEAFF
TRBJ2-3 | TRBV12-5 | CASGLSNADTQYF
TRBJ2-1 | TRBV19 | CASSIGAGSLHEQFF
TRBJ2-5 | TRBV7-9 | CASSPQTSGTQETQYF
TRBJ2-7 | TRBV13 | CASSLDYSYEQYF